This T cell receptor (beta chain) was sequenced for a study of T cell repertoires in cytomegalovirus infection. MiXCR, applied by TCRdb to the reads, yields one record per CDR3 protein. The table includes 150,000 or so distinct CDR3 sequences, roughly 32% detected once. In its sample, this clonotype was seen a few times. What it recognizes is unknown. Source: CD8+ T cells from cultured PBMCs, taken from culture after CMV antigen stimulation. The TCR was taken from a human donor in good health (CMV status not recorded). Some clones in this sample may be carry-over from other donors' samples.

CDR3 DNA sequence: TGTGCCAGCAGTTTGCTAGCCCCCACAGATACGCAGTATTTT. Its translation is CASSLLAPTDTQYF. V and J are TRBV27 and TRBJ2-3, with D possibly being TRBD2 (5 bases). V was clipped by 3 bases and J by 2 bases, with 9 bases between them. Germline V CDR1 and CDR2: MNHEY, SMNVEV (reference sequence). This CDR3 spans 14 amino acids.